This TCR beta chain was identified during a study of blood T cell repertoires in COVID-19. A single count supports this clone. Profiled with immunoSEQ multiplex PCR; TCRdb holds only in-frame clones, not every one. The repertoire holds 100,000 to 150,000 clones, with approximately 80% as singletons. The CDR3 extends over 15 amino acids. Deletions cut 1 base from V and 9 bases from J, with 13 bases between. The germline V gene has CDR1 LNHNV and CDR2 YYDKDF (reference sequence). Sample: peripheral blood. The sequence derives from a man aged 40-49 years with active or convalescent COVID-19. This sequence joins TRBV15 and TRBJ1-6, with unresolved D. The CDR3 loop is CATSRVADRGSPLHF. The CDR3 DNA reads TGTGCCACCAGCAGAGTGGCCGATCGTGGTTCACCCCTCCACTTT.